The clone carrying this TCR beta chain was seen a few times. Its specificity is not known. The sample belongs to a study of early T cells in non-severe SARS-CoV-2 infection. General study results and limits: A preference for anti-spike CD8 responses marked VDJdb matching, which missed private and CD4 specificities.

CDR1 and CDR2 from the germline V gene are SQVTM and ANQGSEA. This CDR3 region has 12 residues. V lost 1 base to trimming and J lost 7 bases, with 10 bases between them. A single record per CDR3 protein comes from TCRdb applying MiXCR to the 5' RACE reads. The table shows 52,000 or so distinct CDR3 sequences, with 9.5% to 15% occurring only once. The sequence was collected from an adult who was a healthcare worker with PCR-confirmed SARS-CoV-2 infection or an uninfected control (not recorded which). Sequencing used whole blood. The rearrangement uses TRBV29-1 and TRBJ2-5, with D tentatively TRBD1 (5 bases). The CDR3 bases are TGCAGCGTTGAAGCAGGGCTGGGGACCCAGTACTTC. It translates to CSVEAGLGTQYF.